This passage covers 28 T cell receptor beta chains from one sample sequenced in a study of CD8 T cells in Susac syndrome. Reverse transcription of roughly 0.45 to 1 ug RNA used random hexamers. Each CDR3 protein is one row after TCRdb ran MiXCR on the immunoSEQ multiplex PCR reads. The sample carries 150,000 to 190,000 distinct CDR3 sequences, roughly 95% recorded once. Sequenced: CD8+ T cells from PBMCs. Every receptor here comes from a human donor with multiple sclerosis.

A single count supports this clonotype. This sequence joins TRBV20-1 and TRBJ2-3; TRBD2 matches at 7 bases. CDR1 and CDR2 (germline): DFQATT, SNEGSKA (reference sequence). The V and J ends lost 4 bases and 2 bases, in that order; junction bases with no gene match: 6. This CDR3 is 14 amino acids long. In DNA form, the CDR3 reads TGCAGTGCTACAGGAGCGGGGCCCACAGATACGCAGTATTTT. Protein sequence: CSATGAGPTDTQYF.

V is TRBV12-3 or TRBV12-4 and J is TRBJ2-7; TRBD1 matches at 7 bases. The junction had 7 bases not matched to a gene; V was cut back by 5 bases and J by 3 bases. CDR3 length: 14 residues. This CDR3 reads CASSPRDRYYEQYV. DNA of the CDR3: TGTGCCAGCAGTCCTAGGGACAGATACTACGAGCAGTACGTC.

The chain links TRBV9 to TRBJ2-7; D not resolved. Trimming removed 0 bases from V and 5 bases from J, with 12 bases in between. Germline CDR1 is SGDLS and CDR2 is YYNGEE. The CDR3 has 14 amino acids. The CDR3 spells CASSVGSLPNEQYF. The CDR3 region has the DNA TGTGCCAGCAGCGTAGGAAGTCTGCCCAACGAGCAGTACTTC.

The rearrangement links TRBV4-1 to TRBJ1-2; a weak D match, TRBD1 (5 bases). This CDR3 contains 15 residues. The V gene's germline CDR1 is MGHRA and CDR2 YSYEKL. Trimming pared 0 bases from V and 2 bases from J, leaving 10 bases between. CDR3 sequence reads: CASSQDDRQNYGYTF. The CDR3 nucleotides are TGCGCCAGCAGCCAAGATGACAGACAAAACTATGGCTACACCTTC.

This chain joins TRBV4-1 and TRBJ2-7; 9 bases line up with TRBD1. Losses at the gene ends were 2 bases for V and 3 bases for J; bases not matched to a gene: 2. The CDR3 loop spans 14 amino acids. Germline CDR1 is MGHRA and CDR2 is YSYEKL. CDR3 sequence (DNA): TGCGCCAGCAGCCAATCGACAGGGGGCTACGAGCAGTACTTC. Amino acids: CASSQSTGGYEQYF.

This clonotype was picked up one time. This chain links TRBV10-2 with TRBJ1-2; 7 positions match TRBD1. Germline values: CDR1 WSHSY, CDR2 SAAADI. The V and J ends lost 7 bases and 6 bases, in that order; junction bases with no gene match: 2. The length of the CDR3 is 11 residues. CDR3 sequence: CASTGQDGYTF. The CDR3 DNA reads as TGCGCCAGCACTGGACAGGATGGCTACACCTTC.

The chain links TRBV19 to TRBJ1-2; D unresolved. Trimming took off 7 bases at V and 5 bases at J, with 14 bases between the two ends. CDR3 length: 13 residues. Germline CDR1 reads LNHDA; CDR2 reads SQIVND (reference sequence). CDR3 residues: CASTPGQLYGYTF. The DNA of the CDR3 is TGTGCCAGTACCCCCGGGCAGCTATATGGCTACACCTTC. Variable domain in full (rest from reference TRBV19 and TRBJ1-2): DGGITQSPKYLFRKEGQNVTLSCEQNLNHDAMYWYRQDPGQGLRLIYYSQIVNDFQKGDIAEGYSVSREKKESFPLTVTSAQKNPTAFYLCASTPGQLYGYTFGSGTRLTVV.

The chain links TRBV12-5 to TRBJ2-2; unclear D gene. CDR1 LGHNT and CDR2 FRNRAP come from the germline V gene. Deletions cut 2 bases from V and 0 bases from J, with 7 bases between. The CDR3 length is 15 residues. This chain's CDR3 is CASGLPSANTGELFF. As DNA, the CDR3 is TGTGCTAGTGGTTTGCCTTCAGCGAACACCGGGGAGCTGTTTTTT.

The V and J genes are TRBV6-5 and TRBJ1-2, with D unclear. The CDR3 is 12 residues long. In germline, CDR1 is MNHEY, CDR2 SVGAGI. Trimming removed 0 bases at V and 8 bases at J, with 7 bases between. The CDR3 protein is CASSYSNGGYTF. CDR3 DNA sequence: TGTGCCAGCAGTTACTCGAACGGGGGCTACACCTTC.

CDR3 in amino acids: CASSIGAREQFF. Written as DNA, the CDR3 is TGTGCCAGTAGTATAGGGGCCCGTGAGCAGTTCTTC. This chain connects TRBV19 to TRBJ2-1; D is undetermined. Trimming left V 1 base short and J 9 bases short, with 7 bases between. The CDR3 length is 12 residues. Germline V gene data show CDR1 as LNHDA and CDR2 as SQIVND (reference sequence).

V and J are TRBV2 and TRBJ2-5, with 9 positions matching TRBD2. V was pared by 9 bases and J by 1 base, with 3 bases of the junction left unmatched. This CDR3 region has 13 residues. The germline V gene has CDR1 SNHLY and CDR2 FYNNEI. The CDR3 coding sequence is TGTGCCAGACAGGGACTAGCCCAAGAGACCCAGTACTTC. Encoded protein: CARQGLAQETQYF.

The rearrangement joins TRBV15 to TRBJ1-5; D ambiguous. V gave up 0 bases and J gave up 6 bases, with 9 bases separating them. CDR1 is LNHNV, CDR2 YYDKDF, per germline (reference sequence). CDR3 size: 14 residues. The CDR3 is CATSRDRGSQPQHF. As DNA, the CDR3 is TGTGCCACCAGCAGAGACAGAGGGAGTCAGCCCCAGCATTTT.

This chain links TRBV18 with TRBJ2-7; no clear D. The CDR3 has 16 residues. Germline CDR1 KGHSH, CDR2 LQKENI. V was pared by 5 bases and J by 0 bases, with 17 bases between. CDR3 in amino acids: CASSVATPPSSYEQYV. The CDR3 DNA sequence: TGTGCCAGCTCAGTCGCGACACCGCCGAGCTCCTACGAGCAGTACGTC.

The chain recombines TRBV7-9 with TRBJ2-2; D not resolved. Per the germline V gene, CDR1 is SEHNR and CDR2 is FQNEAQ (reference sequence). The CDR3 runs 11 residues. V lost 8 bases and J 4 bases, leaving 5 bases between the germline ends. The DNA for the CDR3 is TGTGCCAGCTGGGTCACCGGGGAGCTGTTTTTT. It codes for CASWVTGELFF.

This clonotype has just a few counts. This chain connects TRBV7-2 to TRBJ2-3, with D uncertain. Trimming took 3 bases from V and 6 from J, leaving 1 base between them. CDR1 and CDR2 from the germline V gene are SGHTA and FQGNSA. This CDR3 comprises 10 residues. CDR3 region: CASSFDTQYF. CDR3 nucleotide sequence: TGTGCCAGCAGCTTTGATACGCAGTATTTT.

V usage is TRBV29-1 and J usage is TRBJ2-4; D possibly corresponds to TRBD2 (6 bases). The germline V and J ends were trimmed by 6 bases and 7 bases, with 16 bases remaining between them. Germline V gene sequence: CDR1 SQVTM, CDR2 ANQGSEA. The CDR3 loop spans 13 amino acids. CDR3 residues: CSVQMGGGNIQYF. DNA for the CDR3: TGCAGCGTACAAATGGGAGGCGGCAACATTCAGTACTTC.

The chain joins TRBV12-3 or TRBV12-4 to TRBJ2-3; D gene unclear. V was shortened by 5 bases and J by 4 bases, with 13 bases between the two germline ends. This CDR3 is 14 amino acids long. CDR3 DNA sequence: TGTGCCAGCAGTCCCCGAGTTCGTGCAGATACGCAGTATTTT. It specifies CASSPRVRADTQYF.

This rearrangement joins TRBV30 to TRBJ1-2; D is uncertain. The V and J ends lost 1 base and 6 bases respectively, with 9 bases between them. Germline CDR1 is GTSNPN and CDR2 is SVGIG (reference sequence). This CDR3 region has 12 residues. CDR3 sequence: CAWSALPDGYTF. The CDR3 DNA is TGTGCCTGGAGTGCCCTACCAGATGGCTACACCTTC.

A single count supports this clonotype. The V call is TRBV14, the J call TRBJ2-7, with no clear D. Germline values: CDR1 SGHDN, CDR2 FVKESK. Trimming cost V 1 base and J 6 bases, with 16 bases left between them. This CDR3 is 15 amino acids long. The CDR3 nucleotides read TGTGCCAGCAGCCAAGTGCCCGGGCGCCTGAGCGAGCAGTACGTC. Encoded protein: CASSQVPGRLSEQYV.

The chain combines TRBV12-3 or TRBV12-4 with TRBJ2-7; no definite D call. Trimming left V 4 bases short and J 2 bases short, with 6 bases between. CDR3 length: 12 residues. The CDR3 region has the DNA TGTGCCAGCAGTTCCGTTACCTACGAGCAGTACTTC. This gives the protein CASSSVTYEQYF.

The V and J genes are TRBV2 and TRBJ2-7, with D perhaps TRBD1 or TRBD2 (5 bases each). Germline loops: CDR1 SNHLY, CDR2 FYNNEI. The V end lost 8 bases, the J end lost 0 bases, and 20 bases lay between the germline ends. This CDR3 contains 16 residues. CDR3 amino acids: CASRLPGRGHSYEQYV. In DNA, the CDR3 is TGTGCCAGCCGCCTCCCGGGAAGGGGCCACTCCTACGAGCAGTACGTC.

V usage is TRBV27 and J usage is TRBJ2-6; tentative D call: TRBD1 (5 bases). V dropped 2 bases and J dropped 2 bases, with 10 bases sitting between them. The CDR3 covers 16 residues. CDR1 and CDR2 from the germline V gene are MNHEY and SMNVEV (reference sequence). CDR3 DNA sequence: TGTGCCAGCAGTTTACAAGCCAGGGCTGGGGCCAACGTCCTGACTTTC. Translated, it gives CASSLQARAGANVLTF.

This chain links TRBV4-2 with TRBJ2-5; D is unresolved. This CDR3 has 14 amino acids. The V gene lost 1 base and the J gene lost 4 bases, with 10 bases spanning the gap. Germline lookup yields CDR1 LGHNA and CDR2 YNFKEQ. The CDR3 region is CASSQGLALETQYF. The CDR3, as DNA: TGTGCCAGCAGCCAAGGACTGGCCCTAGAGACCCAGTACTTC.

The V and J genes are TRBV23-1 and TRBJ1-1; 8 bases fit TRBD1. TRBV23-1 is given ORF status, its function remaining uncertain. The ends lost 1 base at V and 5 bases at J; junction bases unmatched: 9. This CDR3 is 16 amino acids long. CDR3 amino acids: CASSQWNRTGWTEAFF. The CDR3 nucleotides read TGCGCCAGCAGTCAATGGAATCGGACAGGGTGGACTGAAGCTTTCTTT.

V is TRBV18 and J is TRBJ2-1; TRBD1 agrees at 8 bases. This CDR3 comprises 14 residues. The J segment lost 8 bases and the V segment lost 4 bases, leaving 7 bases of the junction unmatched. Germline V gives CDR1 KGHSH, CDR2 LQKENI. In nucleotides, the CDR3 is TGTGCCAGCTCACTGCTGGACAGGGTCCATGAGCAGTTCTTC. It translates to CASSLLDRVHEQFF.

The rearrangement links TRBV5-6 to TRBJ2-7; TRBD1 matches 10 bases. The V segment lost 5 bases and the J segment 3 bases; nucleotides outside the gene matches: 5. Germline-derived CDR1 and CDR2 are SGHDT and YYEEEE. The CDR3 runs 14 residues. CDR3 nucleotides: TGTGCCAGCAGGCCGGGACAGGGGCTCTACGAGCAGTACTTC. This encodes CASRPGQGLYEQYF.

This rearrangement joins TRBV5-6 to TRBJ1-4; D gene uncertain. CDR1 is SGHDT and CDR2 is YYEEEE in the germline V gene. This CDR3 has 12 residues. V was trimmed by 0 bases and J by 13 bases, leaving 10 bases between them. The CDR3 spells CASSLGGGSLFF. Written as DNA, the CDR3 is TGTGCCAGCAGCTTGGGAGGTGGGTCACTGTTTTTT.

The CDR3 loop is CASRSTGETQYF. The DNA of the CDR3 is TGTGCCAGCAGGTCGACAGGAGAGACCCAGTACTTC. The rearrangement links TRBV2 to TRBJ2-5; D possibly corresponds to TRBD1 (6 bases). The V end lost 6 bases, the J end lost 4 bases, and 9 bases lay between the germline ends. The CDR3 consists of 12 residues. The germline V gene has CDR1 SNHLY and CDR2 FYNNEI.